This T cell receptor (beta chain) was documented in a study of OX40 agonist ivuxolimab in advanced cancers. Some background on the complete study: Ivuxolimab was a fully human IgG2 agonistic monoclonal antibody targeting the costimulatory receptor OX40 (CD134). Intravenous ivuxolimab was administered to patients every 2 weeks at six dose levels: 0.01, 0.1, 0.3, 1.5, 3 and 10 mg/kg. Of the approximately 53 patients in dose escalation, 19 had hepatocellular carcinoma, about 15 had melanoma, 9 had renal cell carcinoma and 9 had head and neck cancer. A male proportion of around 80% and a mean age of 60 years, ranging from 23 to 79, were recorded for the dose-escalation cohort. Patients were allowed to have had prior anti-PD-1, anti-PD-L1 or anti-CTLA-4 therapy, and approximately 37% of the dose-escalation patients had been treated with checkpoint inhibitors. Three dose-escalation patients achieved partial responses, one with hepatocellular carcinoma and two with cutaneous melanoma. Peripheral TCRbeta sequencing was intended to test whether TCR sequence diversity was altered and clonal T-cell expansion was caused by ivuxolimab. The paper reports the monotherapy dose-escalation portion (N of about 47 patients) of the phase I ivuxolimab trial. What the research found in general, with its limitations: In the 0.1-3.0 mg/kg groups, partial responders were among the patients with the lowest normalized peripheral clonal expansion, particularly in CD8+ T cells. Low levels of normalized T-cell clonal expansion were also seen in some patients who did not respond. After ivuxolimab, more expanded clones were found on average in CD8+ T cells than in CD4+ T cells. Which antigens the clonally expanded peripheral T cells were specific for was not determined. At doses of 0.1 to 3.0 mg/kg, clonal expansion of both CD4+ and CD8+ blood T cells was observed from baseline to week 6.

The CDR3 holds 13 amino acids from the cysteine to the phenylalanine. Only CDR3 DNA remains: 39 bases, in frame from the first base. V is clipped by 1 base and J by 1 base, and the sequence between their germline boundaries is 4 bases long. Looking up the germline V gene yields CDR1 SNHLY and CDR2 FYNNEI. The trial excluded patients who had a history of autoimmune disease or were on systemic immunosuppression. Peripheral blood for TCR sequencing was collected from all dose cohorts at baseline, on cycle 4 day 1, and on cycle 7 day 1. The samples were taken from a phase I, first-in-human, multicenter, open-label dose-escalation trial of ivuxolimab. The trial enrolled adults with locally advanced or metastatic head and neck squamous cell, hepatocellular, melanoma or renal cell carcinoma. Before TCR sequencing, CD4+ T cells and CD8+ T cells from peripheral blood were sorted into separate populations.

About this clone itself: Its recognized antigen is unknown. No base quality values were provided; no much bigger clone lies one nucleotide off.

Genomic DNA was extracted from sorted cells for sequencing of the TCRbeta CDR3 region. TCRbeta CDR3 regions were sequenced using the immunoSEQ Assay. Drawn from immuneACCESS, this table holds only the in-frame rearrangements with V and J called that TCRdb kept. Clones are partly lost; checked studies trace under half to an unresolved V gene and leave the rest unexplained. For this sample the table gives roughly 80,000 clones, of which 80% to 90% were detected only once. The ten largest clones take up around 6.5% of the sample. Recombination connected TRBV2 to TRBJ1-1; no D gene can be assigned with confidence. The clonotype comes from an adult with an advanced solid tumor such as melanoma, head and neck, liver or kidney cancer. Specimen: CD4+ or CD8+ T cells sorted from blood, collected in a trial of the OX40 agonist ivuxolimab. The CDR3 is CASSEDRNTEAFF. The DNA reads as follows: TGTGCCAGCAGTGAAGACAGGAACACTGAAGCTTTCTTT.